A selection of T cell receptor beta chains follows, all from one sample in a study of a mutant IDH1 vaccine in newly diagnosed glioma. These receptors lack a known antigen. The assay was immunoSEQ multiplex PCR, and TCRdb's table has in-frame clones only and misses some. The sample has approximately 40,000 clones; around 83% are singletons. Sequencing was performed on PBMCs, taken from a glioma patient whose treatment included an IDH1 peptide vaccine. These receptors were taken from a man aged 40-49 years with glioma. Each CDR3 is given with its conserved first and last residue. Each record gives: V gene, D gene, clone size, J gene, CDR3 DNA, CDR3 protein. D genes are given only for firm matches. Part of the rows lack a size; the others show once, few, many or a class for expanded clones.

v_gene: TRBV18; d_gene: NA; abundance: few; j_gene: TRBJ1-5; CDR3nt: TGTGCCAGCTCACCAGTAGGAGGGGTTTTCAATCAGCCCCAGCATTTT; CDR3aa: CASSPVGGVFNQPQHF
v_gene: TRBV5-8; d_gene: NA; abundance: NA; j_gene: TRBJ1-4; CDR3nt: TGTGCCAGCAGCTTGAAGCAGGATGTGGGCTTTAATGAAAAACTGTTTTTT; CDR3aa: CASSLKQDVGFNEKLFF
v_gene: TRBV28; d_gene: TRBD1; abundance: NA; j_gene: TRBJ1-5; CDR3nt: TGTGCCAGCAGGGCATCAACAGGGGGCGCAAATCAGCCCCAGCATTTT; CDR3aa: CASRASTGGANQPQHF
v_gene: TRBV2; d_gene: NA; abundance: NA; j_gene: TRBJ2-3; CDR3nt: TGTGCCAGCAGTCGGAGTCGGGTTACAGATACGCAGTATTTT; CDR3aa: CASSRSRVTDTQYF
v_gene: TRBV6-1; d_gene: NA; abundance: NA; j_gene: TRBJ2-7; CDR3nt: TGTGCCAGCAGTGATGATCGACCACCCTACGAGCAGTACTTC; CDR3aa: CASSDDRPPYEQYF
v_gene: TRBV2; d_gene: NA; abundance: NA; j_gene: TRBJ1-5; CDR3nt: TGTGCCAGCAGTGAAGCGCCTCAGCCCCAGCATTTT; CDR3aa: CASSEAPQPQHF
v_gene: TRBV9; d_gene: NA; abundance: NA; j_gene: TRBJ1-5; CDR3nt: TGTGCCAGCAGCGTAGGGTCCCCCGACCCCCAGCATTTT; CDR3aa: CASSVGSPDPQHF
v_gene: TRBV27; d_gene: TRBD1; abundance: NA; j_gene: TRBJ1-5; CDR3nt: TGTGCCAGCGGAGCTGGACAGGGATCAAATCAGCCCCAGCATTTT; CDR3aa: CASGAGQGSNQPQHF
v_gene: TRBV6-5; d_gene: TRBD2; abundance: NA; j_gene: TRBJ2-1; CDR3nt: TGTGCCAGCAGAGTTACATCCAAGGGAGGGGTGCAGTTCTTC; CDR3aa: CASRVTSKGGVQFF
v_gene: TRBV5-6; d_gene: NA; abundance: NA; j_gene: TRBJ2-3; CDR3nt: TGTGCCAGCAGCCGTATGTCGCCGGGGGATACGCAGTATTTT; CDR3aa: CASSRMSPGDTQYF
v_gene: TRBV7-9; d_gene: TRBD1; abundance: NA; j_gene: TRBJ1-4; CDR3nt: TGTGCCAGCAGCCCCAAACAGGGGAATGAAAAACTGTTTTTT; CDR3aa: CASSPKQGNEKLFF
v_gene: TRBV6-6; d_gene: NA; abundance: NA; j_gene: TRBJ1-1; CDR3nt: TGTGCCAGCCAGGTGGGCCCTGAAGCTTTCTTT; CDR3aa: CASQVGPEAFF
v_gene: TRBV19; d_gene: NA; abundance: NA; j_gene: TRBJ2-6; CDR3nt: TGTGCCAGTAGTTCAAGGACAGAAACTTCTGGGGCCAACGTCCTGACTTTC; CDR3aa: CASSSRTETSGANVLTF
v_gene: TRBV7-8; d_gene: NA; abundance: NA; j_gene: TRBJ1-5; CDR3nt: TGTGCCAGCAGCCAAGGGGGAGCGCGGGGCAATCAGCCCCAGCATTTT; CDR3aa: CASSQGGARGNQPQHF
v_gene: TRBV6-1; d_gene: TRBD1; abundance: once; j_gene: TRBJ2-5; CDR3nt: TGTGCCAGCAGTGACCGGGACAGAGCCTGGACCCAGTACTTC; CDR3aa: CASSDRDRAWTQYF
v_gene: TRBV7-2; d_gene: NA; abundance: NA; j_gene: TRBJ1-5; CDR3nt: TGTGCCAGCAGCTTAGCGCCAGGATCTAATCAGCCCCAGCATTTT; CDR3aa: CASSLAPGSNQPQHF
v_gene: TRBV19; d_gene: NA; abundance: NA; j_gene: TRBJ1-1; CDR3nt: TGTGCCAGTAGTATTGGACAACCCCTAGTGAACACTGAAGCTTTCTTT; CDR3aa: CASSIGQPLVNTEAFF
v_gene: TRBV14; d_gene: NA; abundance: NA; j_gene: TRBJ2-6; CDR3nt: TGTGCCAGCAGCCAAGTAAGGGGGGCCAACGTCCTGACTTTC; CDR3aa: CASSQVRGANVLTF
v_gene: TRBV18; d_gene: NA; abundance: NA; j_gene: TRBJ1-6; CDR3nt: TGTGCCAGCTCACCACTACAGGATTCACCCCTCCACTTT; CDR3aa: CASSPLQDSPLHF
v_gene: TRBV7-2; d_gene: NA; abundance: NA; j_gene: TRBJ1-5; CDR3nt: TGTGCCAGCAGCTTAGAGTTTGATCAGCCCCAGCATTTT; CDR3aa: CASSLEFDQPQHF
v_gene: TRBV6-5; d_gene: TRBD2; abundance: NA; j_gene: TRBJ2-7; CDR3nt: TGTGCCAGCAGTTACTCGTCTAGCGGGAGGAACTACGAGCAGTACTTC; CDR3aa: CASSYSSSGRNYEQYF
v_gene: TRBV19; d_gene: TRBD1; abundance: NA; j_gene: TRBJ1-5; CDR3nt: TGTGCCAGTGGACAGTGGGTGACAGGGAGCGAGCCCCAGCATTTT; CDR3aa: CASGQWVTGSEPQHF
v_gene: TRBV4-3; d_gene: NA; abundance: once; j_gene: TRBJ2-7; CDR3nt: TGCGCCAGCAGCCAAGAATTTGGCCTAGCGAACTACGAGCAGTACTTC; CDR3aa: CASSQEFGLANYEQYF
v_gene: TRBV5-1; d_gene: TRBD2; abundance: NA; j_gene: TRBJ2-7; CDR3nt: TGCGCCAGCAGCCCTGGGACTAGCGGGTCCTCCGAGCAGTACTTC; CDR3aa: CASSPGTSGSSEQYF
v_gene: TRBV6-1; d_gene: TRBD2; abundance: NA; j_gene: TRBJ2-7; CDR3nt: TGTGCCAGCAACGAGCTAGCGGGAGGGCCCTACGAGCAGTACTTC; CDR3aa: CASNELAGGPYEQYF
v_gene: TRBV27; d_gene: NA; abundance: NA; j_gene: TRBJ2-2; CDR3nt: TGTGCCAGCAGTACCGTCGGGGAGCTGTTTTTT; CDR3aa: CASSTVGELFF
v_gene: TRBV15; d_gene: NA; abundance: once; j_gene: TRBJ1-3; CDR3nt: TGTGCCACCAGCTCCCGAGAGGGTCTACTATCCCGAAACACCATATATTTT; CDR3aa: CATSSREGLLSRNTIYF
v_gene: TRBV19; d_gene: TRBD1; abundance: NA; j_gene: TRBJ1-5; CDR3nt: TGTGCCAGTACGACCTGGGACAGGGACCATCAGCCCCAGCATTTT; CDR3aa: CASTTWDRDHQPQHF
v_gene: TRBV11-2; d_gene: NA; abundance: NA; j_gene: TRBJ1-1; CDR3nt: TGTGCCAGCAGCTTAGATCGCGACCCTCCTTTCTTT; CDR3aa: CASSLDRDPPFF
v_gene: TRBV28; d_gene: NA; abundance: NA; j_gene: TRBJ1-2; CDR3nt: TGTGCCAGCAGTTTTTCGCAGCATGGCTACACCTTC; CDR3aa: CASSFSQHGYTF
v_gene: TRBV7-9; d_gene: TRBD1; abundance: NA; j_gene: TRBJ1-5; CDR3nt: TGTGCCAGCAGCTTAGGACAGGGTCAGCCCCAGCATTTT; CDR3aa: CASSLGQGQPQHF
v_gene: TRBV27; d_gene: TRBD2; abundance: once; j_gene: TRBJ2-1; CDR3nt: TGTGCCAGCAGTTTAAGTACTAGCGGGGCTGAGCAGTTCTTC; CDR3aa: CASSLSTSGAEQFF
v_gene: TRBV5-4; d_gene: TRBD1; abundance: NA; j_gene: TRBJ2-1; CDR3nt: TGTGCCAGCAGCTTGGCCGGAGGACAGGGGAAAGGTGAGCAGTTCTTC; CDR3aa: CASSLAGGQGKGEQFF
v_gene: TRBV5-4; d_gene: NA; abundance: NA; j_gene: TRBJ1-4; CDR3nt: TGTGCCAGCAGGCCCGGGGGAATCTCCAATGAAAAACTGTTTTTT; CDR3aa: CASRPGGISNEKLFF
v_gene: TRBV2; d_gene: NA; abundance: NA; j_gene: TRBJ1-4; CDR3nt: TGTGCCAGCAGTCTAATGGGGGGCAATGAAAAACTGTTTTTT; CDR3aa: CASSLMGGNEKLFF
v_gene: TRBV7-9; d_gene: NA; abundance: NA; j_gene: TRBJ2-2; CDR3nt: TGTGCCAGCTCTGGCAGGGTCGCGGGGGAGCTGTTTTTT; CDR3aa: CASSGRVAGELFF